This TCR beta chain was captured by sequencing in a study of T cell repertoires in cytomegalovirus infection. The study, taken as a whole, reports: Cumulative public TCR beta family frequency identified CMV carriers with the relevant HLA.

One entry per CDR3 protein results from TCRdb running MiXCR on the reads. The sample has more than 400,000 distinct CDR3 sequences; approximately 25% are singletons. Per the germline V gene, CDR1 is SGHNT and CDR2 is YYREEE (reference sequence). This CDR3 has 15 residues. Germline trimming cut 5 bases from V and 5 bases from J; bases unmatched to any gene: 11. Notes on this clonotype: As yet, its antigen is unknown.

The chain couples TRBV5-4 to TRBJ2-5, with 8 bases identical to TRBD2. This TCR was recovered from a human donor in good health (CMV status not recorded). Some clones in this sample may be carry-over from other donors' samples. The specimen sequenced was PBMCs. CDR3 loop: CASRSVSGGAETQYF. The DNA for the CDR3 is TGTGCCAGCAGATCAGTTTCGGGAGGGGCGGAGACCCAGTACTTC.